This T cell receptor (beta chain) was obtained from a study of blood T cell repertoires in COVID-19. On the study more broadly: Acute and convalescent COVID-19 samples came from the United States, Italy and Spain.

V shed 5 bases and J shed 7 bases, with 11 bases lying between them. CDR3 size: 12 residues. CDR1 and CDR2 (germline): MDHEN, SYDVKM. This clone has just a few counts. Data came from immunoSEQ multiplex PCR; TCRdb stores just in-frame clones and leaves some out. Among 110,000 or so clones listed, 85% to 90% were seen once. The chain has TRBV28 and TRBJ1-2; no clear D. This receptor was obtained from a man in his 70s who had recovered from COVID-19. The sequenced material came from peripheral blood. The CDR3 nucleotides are TGTGCCAGCAGTCCCCTTGGAGCTGGCTACACCTTC. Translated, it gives CASSPLGAGYTF.